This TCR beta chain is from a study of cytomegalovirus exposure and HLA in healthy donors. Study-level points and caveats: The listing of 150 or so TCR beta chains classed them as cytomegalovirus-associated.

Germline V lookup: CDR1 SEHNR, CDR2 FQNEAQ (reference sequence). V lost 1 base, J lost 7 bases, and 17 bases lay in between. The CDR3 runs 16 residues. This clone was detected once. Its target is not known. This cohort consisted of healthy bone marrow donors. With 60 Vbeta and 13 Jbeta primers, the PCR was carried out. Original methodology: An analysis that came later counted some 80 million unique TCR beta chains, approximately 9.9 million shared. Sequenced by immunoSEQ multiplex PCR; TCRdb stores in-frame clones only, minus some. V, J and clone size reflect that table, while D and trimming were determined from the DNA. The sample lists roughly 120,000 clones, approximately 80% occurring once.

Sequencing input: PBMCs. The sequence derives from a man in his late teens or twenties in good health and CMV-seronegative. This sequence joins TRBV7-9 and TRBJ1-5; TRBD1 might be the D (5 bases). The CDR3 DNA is TGTGCCAGCAGCTTAGGTGCTGGTACTGGGGGGCAGCCCCAGCATTTT. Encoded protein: CASSLGAGTGGQPQHF.